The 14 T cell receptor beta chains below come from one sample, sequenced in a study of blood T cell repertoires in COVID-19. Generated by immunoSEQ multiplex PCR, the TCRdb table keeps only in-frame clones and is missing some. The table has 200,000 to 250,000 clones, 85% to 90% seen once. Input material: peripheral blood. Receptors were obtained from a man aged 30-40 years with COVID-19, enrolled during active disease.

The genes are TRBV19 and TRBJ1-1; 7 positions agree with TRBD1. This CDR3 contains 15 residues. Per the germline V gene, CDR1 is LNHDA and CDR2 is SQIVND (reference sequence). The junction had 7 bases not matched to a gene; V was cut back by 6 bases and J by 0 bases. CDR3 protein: CASRRQGQLNTEAFF. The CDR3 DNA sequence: TGTGCCAGTAGAAGACAGGGCCAATTGAACACTGAAGCTTTCTTT.

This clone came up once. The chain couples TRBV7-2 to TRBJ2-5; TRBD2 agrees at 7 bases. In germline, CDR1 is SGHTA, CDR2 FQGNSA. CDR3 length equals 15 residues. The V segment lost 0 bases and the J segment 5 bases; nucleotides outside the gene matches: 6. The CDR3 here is CASSLAVREGETQYF. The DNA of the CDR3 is TGTGCCAGCAGCTTAGCGGTCAGGGAGGGGGAGACCCAGTACTTC. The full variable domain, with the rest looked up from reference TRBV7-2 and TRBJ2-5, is GAGVSQSPSNKVTEKGKDVELRCDPISGHTALYWYRQSLGQGLEFLIYFQGNSAPDKSGLPSDRFSAERTGGSVSTLTIQRTQQEDSAVYLCASSLAVREGETQYFGPGTRLLVL.

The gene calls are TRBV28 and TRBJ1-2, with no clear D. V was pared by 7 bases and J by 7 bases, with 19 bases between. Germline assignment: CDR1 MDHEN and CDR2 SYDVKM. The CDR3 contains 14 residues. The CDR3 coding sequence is TGTGCCAGCATGATCTCCAGGACTTTCCGTGGCTACACCTTC. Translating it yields CASMISRTFRGYTF.

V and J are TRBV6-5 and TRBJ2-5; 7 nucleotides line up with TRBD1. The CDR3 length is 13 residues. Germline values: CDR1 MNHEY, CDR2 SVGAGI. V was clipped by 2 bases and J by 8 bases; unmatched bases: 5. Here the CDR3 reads CASSYGTVQTQYF. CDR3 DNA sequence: TGTGCCAGCAGTTACGGGACAGTCCAAACCCAGTACTTC.

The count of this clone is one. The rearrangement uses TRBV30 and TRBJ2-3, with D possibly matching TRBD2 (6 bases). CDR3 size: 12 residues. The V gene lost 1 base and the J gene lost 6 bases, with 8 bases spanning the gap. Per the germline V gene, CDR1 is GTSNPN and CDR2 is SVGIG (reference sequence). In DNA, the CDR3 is TGTGCCTGGAGTGACAGCGGGGATACGCAGTATTTT. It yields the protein CAWSDSGDTQYF.

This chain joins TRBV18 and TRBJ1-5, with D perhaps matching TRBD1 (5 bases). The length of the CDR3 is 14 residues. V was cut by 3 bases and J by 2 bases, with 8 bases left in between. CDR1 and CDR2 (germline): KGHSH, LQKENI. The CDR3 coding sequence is TGTGCCAGCTCACCGGGCAGGGGCAATCAGCCCCAGCATTTT. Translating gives CASSPGRGNQPQHF.

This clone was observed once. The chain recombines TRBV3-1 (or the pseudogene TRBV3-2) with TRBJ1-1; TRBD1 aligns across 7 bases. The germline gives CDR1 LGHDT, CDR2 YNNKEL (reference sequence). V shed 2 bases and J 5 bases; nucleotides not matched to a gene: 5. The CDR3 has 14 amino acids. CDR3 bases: TGTGCCAGCAGCCAACTACAGGGGAGAACTGAAGCTTTCTTT. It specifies CASSQLQGRTEAFF.

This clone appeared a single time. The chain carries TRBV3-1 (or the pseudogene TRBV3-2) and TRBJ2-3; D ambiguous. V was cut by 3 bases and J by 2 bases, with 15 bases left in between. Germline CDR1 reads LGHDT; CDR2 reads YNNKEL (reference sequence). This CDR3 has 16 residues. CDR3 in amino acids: CASSQKTSPYTDTQYF. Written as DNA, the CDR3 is TGTGCCAGCAGCCAGAAGACTTCTCCGTACACAGATACGCAGTATTTT.

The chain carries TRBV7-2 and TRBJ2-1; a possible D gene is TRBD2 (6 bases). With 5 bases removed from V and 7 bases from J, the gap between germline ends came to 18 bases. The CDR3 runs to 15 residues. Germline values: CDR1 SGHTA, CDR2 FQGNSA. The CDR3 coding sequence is TGTGCCAGCAGCCCAGGTGCGGCGGGACGGAATGAGCAGTTCTTC. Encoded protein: CASSPGAAGRNEQFF.

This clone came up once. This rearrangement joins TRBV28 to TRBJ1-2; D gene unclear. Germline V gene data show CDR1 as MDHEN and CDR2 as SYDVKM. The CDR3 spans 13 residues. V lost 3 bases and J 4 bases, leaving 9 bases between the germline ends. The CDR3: CASSFRGFYGYTF. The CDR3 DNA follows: TGTGCCAGCAGTTTTAGAGGCTTCTATGGCTACACCTTC.

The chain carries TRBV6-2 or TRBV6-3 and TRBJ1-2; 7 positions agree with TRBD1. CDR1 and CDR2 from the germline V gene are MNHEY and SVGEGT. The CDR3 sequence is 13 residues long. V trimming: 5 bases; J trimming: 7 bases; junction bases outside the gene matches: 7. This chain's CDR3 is CASSDRARRGYTF. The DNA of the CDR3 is TGTGCCAGCAGTGACAGGGCGAGACGTGGCTACACCTTC.

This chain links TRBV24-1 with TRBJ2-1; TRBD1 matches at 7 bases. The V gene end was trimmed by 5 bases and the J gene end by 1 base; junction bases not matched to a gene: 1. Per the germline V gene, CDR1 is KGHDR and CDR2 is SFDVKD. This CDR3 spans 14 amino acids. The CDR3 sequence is CATSGDRSYNEQFF. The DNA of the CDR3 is TGTGCCACCAGTGGGGACAGATCCTACAATGAGCAGTTCTTC.

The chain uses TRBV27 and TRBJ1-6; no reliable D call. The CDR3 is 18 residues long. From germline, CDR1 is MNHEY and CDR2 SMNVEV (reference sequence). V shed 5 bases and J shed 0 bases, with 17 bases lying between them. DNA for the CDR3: TGTGCCAGCAGTGCCTTGTTTGGTGTCGGCTCCTATAATTCACCCCTCCACTTT. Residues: CASSALFGVGSYNSPLHF.

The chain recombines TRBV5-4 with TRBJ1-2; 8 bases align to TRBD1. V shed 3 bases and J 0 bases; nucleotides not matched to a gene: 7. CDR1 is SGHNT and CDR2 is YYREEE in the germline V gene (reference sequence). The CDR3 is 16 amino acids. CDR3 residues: CASSYDRGSANYGYTF. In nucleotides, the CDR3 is TGTGCCAGCAGCTACGACAGGGGCTCAGCTAACTATGGCTACACCTTC.